This T cell receptor (beta chain) was retrieved from a study of blood T cell repertoires in COVID-19. Study-wide context: Spain, Italy and the United States supplied samples that represented acute and convalescent COVID-19. PBMCs, B-cell-depleted T cells, or T cells were the source of the cDNA or gDNA that made up the material.

Methods used by the authors: How many nucleated cells were present was estimated from reference gene primer amplification. The table came from immunoSEQ multiplex PCR; TCRdb's copy has only in-frame clones and leaves some out. That table supplies the V and J calls and clone size; D and trimming were determined from the DNA. The profile shows about 16,000 clones, approximately 89% of them singletons. This CDR3 comprises 15 residues. Germline CDR1 GTSNPN, CDR2 SVGIG (reference sequence). With 6 bases clipped from V and 9 bases from J, the junction kept 12 bases outside the gene matches. This sequence originates from a human donor in a cohort sampled during active COVID-19. What was sequenced was peripheral blood. This sequence joins TRBV30 and TRBJ1-6, with 9 bases fitting TRBD1. CDR3 region: CACRRVTGGSSPLHF. For the CDR3, the DNA is TGTGCCTGCAGAAGAGTAACAGGGGGCAGTTCACCCCTCCACTTT.